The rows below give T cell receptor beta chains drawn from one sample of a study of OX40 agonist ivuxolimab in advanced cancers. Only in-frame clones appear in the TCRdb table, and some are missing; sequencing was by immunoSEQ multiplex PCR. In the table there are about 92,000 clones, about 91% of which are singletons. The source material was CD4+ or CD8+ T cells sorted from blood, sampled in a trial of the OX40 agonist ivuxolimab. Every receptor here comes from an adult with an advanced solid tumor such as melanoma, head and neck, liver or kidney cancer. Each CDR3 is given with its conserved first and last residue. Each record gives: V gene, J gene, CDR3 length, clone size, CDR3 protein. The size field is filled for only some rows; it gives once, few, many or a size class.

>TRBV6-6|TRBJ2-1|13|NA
CASSGVGVGEQFF
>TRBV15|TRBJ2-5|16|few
CATSRFTGGLQETQYF
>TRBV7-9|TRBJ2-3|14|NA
CASSPSTGTDTQYF
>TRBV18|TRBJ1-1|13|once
CASSPGLNTEAFF
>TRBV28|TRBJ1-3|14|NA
CASRQGLIGNTIYF
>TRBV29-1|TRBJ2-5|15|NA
CSTSTSGSGVETQYF
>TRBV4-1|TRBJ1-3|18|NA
CASSRGVRQGSPGNTIYF
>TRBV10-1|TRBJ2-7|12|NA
CASDRGRYEQYF
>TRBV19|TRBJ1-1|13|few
CASTDRDLTEAFF
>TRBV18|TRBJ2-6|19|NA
CASSPKGLAGISGANVLTF
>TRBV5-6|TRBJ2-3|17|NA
CASSYHRSGAVTDTQYF
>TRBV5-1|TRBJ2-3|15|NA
CASSLVTGGTDTQYF
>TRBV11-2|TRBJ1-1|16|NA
CASSPFGTGGRTEAFF
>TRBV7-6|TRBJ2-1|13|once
CASSLQVYNEQFF
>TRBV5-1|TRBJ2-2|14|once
CASSLAGITGELFF
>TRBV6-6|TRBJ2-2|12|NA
CASSRTSGELFF
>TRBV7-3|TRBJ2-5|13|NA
CASSLGSRETQYF
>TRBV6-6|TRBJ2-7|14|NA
CASRSGTGNNEQYF
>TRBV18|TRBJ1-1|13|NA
CASSPGQGPEAFF
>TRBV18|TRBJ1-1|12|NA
CASSPLGREAFF
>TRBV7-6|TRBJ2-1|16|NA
CASTIAGHTGLGEQFF
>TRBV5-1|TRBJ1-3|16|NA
CASSSGDLDSGNTIYF
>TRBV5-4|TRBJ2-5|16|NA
CASSVDQQGLRETQYF
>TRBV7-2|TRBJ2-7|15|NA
CASSSTRTGRHEQYF
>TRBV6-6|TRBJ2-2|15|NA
CASGYGSRNTGELFF
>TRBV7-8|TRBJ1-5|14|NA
CASSQDRVNQPQHF
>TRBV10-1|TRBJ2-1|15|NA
CASSELAGGGNEQFF
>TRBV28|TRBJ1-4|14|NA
CASSLAQGNEKLFF
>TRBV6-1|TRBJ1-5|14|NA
CASKEGALNQPQHF
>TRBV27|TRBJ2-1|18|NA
CASSFLTWTSGRDNEQFF
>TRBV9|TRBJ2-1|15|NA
CASSPTSGAYNEQFF
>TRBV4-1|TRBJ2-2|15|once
CASSQVAGGTGELFF
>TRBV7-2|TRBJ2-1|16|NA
CASSLTGTSGLNEQFF
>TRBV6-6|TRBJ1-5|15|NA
CASSSLTGRAQPQHF
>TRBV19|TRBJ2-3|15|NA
CASSEGQVLSDTQYF
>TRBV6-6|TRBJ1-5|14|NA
CASSYREGSQPQHF
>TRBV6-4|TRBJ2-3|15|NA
CASSELAGASNTQYF
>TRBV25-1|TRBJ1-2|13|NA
CASSEYLGWGYTF
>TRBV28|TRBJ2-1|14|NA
CASSFRSGRGGQFF
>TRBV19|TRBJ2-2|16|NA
CASSSLRTASTGELFF
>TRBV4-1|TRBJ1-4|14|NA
CASSQVGFNEKLFF
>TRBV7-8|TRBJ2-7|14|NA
CASSPGHSSYEQYF
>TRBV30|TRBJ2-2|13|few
CAWSVRGIGELFF
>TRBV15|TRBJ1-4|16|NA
CATSRDFGATNEKLFF
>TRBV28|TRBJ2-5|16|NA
CASSSPTDRGRETQYF
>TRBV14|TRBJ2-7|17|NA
CASSQSKGWSSSYEQYF
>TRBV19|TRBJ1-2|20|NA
CASSLRTGGLSLYRQTGYTF
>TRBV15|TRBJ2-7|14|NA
CATSSGTGSYEQYF
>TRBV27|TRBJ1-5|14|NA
CASSNRGRDQPQHF
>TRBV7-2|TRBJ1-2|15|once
CASSESNRIEYGYTF
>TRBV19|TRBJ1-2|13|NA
CARNGAVTRGYTF
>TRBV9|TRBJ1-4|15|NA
CASTLRGAVGEKLFF
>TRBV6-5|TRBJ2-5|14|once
CASSFYRWAETQYF
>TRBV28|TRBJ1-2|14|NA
CASSPDRVAGGYTF
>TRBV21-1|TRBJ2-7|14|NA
CASSNRQGIGEQYF
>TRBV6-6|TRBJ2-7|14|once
CASSPFRQSYEQYF
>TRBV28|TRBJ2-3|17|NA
CASSLKVGQGNLNTQYF
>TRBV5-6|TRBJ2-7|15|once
CASSLGGSGGYEQYF
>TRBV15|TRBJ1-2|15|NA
CATSRGQPSAYGYTF